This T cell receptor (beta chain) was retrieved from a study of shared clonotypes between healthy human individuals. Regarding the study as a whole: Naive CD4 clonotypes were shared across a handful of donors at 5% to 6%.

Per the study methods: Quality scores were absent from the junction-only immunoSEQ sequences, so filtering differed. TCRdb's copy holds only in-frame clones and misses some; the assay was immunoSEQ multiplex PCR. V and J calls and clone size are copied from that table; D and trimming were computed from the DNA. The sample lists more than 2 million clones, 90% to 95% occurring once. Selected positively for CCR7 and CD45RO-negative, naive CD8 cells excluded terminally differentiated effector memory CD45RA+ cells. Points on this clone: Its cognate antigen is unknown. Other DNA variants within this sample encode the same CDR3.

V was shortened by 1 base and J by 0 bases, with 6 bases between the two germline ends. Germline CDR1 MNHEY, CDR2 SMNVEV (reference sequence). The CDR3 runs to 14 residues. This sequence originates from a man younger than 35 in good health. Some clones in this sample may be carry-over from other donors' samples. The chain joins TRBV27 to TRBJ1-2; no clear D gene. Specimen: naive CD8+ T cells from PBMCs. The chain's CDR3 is CASSLYPANYGYTF. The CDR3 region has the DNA TGTGCCAGCAGTTTATACCCAGCTAACTATGGCTACACCTTC.